This T cell receptor beta chain was profiled in a study of OX40 agonist ivuxolimab in advanced cancers. General study results and limits: Within 6 weeks, CD4+ and CD8+ blood T cells expanded clonally at 0.1 to 3.0 mg/kg.

The germline gives CDR1 SNHLY, CDR2 FYNNEI. V dropped 10 bases and J dropped 8; count of bases not matched to a gene: 4. The CDR3 contains 12 residues. A remark on this clone: Its antigen is still unknown.

Produced via immunoSEQ multiplex PCR; TCRdb's table is partial and in-frame only. The sample yields more than 55,000 clones, about 90% seen once. The TCR was taken from an adult with an advanced solid tumor such as melanoma, head and neck, liver or kidney cancer. The material sequenced was CD4+ or CD8+ T cells sorted from blood, taken in a trial of the OX40 agonist ivuxolimab. V gene TRBV2 combines with J gene TRBJ2-2, with 10 bases identical to TRBD2. CDR3 sequence (DNA): TGTGCCACCCGGACTAGCGGTGGGGAGCTGTTTTTT. Protein: CATRTSGGELFF.